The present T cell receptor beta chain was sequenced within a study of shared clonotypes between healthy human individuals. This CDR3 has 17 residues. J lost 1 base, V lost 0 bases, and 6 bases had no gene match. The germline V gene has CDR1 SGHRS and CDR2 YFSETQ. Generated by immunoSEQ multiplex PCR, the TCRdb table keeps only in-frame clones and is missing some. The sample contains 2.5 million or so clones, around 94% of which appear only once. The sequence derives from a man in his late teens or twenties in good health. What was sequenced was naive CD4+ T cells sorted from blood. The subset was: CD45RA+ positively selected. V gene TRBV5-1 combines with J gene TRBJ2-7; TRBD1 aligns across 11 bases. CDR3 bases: TGCGCCAGCAGCTTGGATGGGACAGGGGGAAATTCCTACGAGCAGTACTTC. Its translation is CASSLDGTGGNSYEQYF.